This TCR beta chain was sequenced for a study of T cells in Graves' hyperthyroidism and ophthalmopathy. Amplification of TCR beta CDR3 regions was performed using RNA transcripts as template. First-round RT-PCR of the TCR CDR3 relied on the HTBI primer set. TCRdb reprocessed the multiplex PCR reads with MiXCR, giving one entry per CDR3 protein. The sample contains under 450,000 distinct CDR3 sequences, roughly 14% of which appear only once. 10 ml of fresh peripheral blood supplied the PBMCs. Losses at the gene ends were 1 base for V and 7 bases for J; bases not matched to a gene: 9. CDR1 SGHDN and CDR2 FVKESK come from the germline V gene. The CDR3 spans 17 residues. This clonotype was seen a handful of times.

Sample: blood. This chain links TRBV14 with TRBJ2-3; 12 bases are a match to TRBD2. The clonotype comes from a man aged 25-45 years with Graves' hyperthyroidism that later progressed to Graves' ophthalmopathy. CDR3: CASSQAASGGARNTQYF. DNA of the CDR3: TGTGCCAGCAGCCAAGCCGCTAGCGGGGGGGCCAGAAATACGCAGTATTTT.